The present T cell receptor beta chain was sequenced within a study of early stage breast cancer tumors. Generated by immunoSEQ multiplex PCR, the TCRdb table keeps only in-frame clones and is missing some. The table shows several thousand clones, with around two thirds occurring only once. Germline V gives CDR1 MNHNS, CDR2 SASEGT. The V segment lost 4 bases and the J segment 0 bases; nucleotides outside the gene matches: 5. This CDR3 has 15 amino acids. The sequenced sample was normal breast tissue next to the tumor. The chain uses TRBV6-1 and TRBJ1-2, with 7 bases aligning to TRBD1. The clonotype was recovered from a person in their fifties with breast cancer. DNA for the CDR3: TGTGCCAGCAGTGTGTCCGGGACAGCTAACTATGGCTACACCTTC. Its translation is CASSVSGTANYGYTF.